A single sample is the source of the 18 T cell receptor beta chains below, sequenced in a study of blood T cells in healthy people across ages. A J-beta primer mix and a sample-barcoded 5' primer were used in a second PCR of roughly 7 to 12 cycles. MiXCR, run by TCRdb on the 5' RACE reads, gives a single entry per CDR3 protein. This table holds 890,000 or so distinct CDR3 sequences, less than 80% found once. Specimen: blood. The receptors were sampled from a man younger than 45 in good health.

The rearrangement joins TRBV27 to TRBJ2-7, with D perhaps matching TRBD1 (7 bases). CDR1 and CDR2 from the germline V gene are MNHEY and SMNVEV (reference sequence). This CDR3 region has 14 residues. Trimming stripped 4 bases from V and 2 bases from J, with 12 bases between. The CDR3 loop is CASSSTRGAYEQYF. Written as DNA, the CDR3 is TGTGCCAGCAGTTCAACCAGGGGGGCCTACGAGCAGTACTTC.

The chain uses TRBV4-1 and TRBJ2-5; a weak D match, TRBD2 (6 bases). The germline CDR1 and CDR2 sequences are MGHRA and YSYEKL. This CDR3 spans 15 amino acids. The V end was cut by 0 bases, the J end by 11 bases, with 19 bases between. The CDR3, as DNA: TGCGCCAGCAGCCAAGATACCCTTCCGGGCCGGGAGCAGTACTTC. Translated: CASSQDTLPGREQYF.

This clonotype has more than one count but fewer than ten. V is TRBV15 and J is TRBJ2-5; 9 nucleotides match TRBD2. The CDR3 spans 15 residues. The V and J ends lost 5 bases and 0 bases, in that order; junction bases with no gene match: 4. Germline CDR1 reads LNHNV; CDR2 reads YYDKDF (reference sequence). Here the CDR3 reads CATSLSGGYQETQYF. As DNA, the CDR3 is TGTGCCACCAGCCTAAGCGGGGGGTACCAAGAGACCCAGTACTTC.

The chain carries TRBV29-1 and TRBJ2-3; TRBD2 aligns across 14 bases. Germline-derived CDR1 and CDR2 are SQVTM and ANQGSEA. The ends lost 4 bases at V and 1 base at J; junction bases unmatched: 1. The CDR3 consists of 15 residues. The CDR3 spells CSVGGLAGGTDTQYF. For the CDR3, the DNA is TGCAGCGTTGGGGGACTAGCGGGGGGCACAGATACGCAGTATTTT.

The chain combines TRBV7-2 with TRBJ1-4; TRBD1 agrees at 10 bases. The trim removed 6 bases at V and 7 bases at J, leaving 8 bases unmatched. There are 15 residues in the CDR3. Looked up from germline, CDR1 is SGHTA and CDR2 is FQGNSA. CDR3: CASRFRQGASEKLFF. DNA for the CDR3: TGTGCCAGCAGATTTAGACAGGGGGCTTCTGAAAAACTGTTTTTT.

The rearrangement uses TRBV7-9 and TRBJ1-2; D not certain. V was trimmed by 2 bases and J by 3 bases, leaving 16 bases between them. From germline, CDR1 is SEHNR and CDR2 FQNEAQ (reference sequence). The CDR3 spans 16 residues. The DNA of the CDR3 is TGTGCCAGCAGCTTACCCCCTAGGGAAAGGGACTATGGCTACACCTTC. As protein: CASSLPPRERDYGYTF.

The chain links TRBV7-9 to TRBJ1-4, with D possibly TRBD1 on 5 matching bases. The V gene lost 10 bases and the J gene lost 7 bases, with 16 bases spanning the gap. The V gene's germline CDR1 is SEHNR and CDR2 FQNEAQ (reference sequence). The CDR3 has 13 amino acids. In DNA form, the CDR3 reads TGTGCCACCATACGGGGGATCGGTGAAAAACTGTTTTTT. This sequence encodes CATIRGIGEKLFF.

The chain carries TRBV20-1 and TRBJ1-6; 7 positions match TRBD1. Trimming at V came to 5 bases and at J to 6 bases, leaving 7 bases not matched to a gene. There are 14 residues in the CDR3. CDR1 is DFQATT and CDR2 is SNEGSKA in the germline V gene (reference sequence). The CDR3 region is CSAHQTGSNSPLHF. Written as DNA, the CDR3 is TGCAGTGCTCACCAGACAGGGAGTAATTCACCCCTCCACTTT.

The chain joins TRBV4-2 to TRBJ2-7; D uncertain. The CDR3 loop spans 16 amino acids. V gave up 0 bases and J gave up 0 bases, with 12 bases separating them. Germline V CDR1 and CDR2: LGHNA, YNFKEQ. The CDR3 DNA reads TGTGCCAGCAGCCAAGAACATTGGCAGAGCTCCTACGAGCAGTACTTC. As protein: CASSQEHWQSSYEQYF.

The rearrangement uses TRBV6-4 and TRBJ2-1; 14 bases map to TRBD2. The CDR3 contains 16 residues. Germline V gene sequence: CDR1 MRHNA, CDR2 SNTAGT. V was pared by 3 bases and J by 7 bases, with 5 bases of the junction left unmatched. CDR3 loop: CASSETSGGAGNEQFF. CDR3 in DNA: TGTGCCAGCAGTGAGACTAGCGGGGGGGCCGGTAATGAGCAGTTCTTC.

The chain is built from TRBV7-2 and TRBJ2-7; TRBD2 matches 8 bases. The J segment lost 4 bases and the V segment lost 2 bases, leaving 4 bases of the junction unmatched. This CDR3 is built from 14 residues. Germline assignment: CDR1 SGHTA and CDR2 FQGNSA. CDR3 bases: TGTGCCAGCAGCTTAATCACTAGCGGTTACGAGCAGTACTTC. This gives the protein CASSLITSGYEQYF.

The chain joins TRBV3-1 to TRBJ1-1; TRBD1 is a possible D gene (6 bases). The CDR3 is 16 amino acids. Germline V CDR1 and CDR2: LGHDT, YNNKEL (reference sequence). Trimming shortened V by 3 bases and J by 4 bases, and 18 bases separated the two germline ends. The CDR3 DNA follows: TGTGCCAGCAGCCACGTAAAGGGGGGGCAGAGCACTGAAGCTTTCTTT. It yields the protein CASSHVKGGQSTEAFF.

The genes are TRBV10-3 and TRBJ2-7, with D perhaps matching TRBD1 or TRBD2 (6 bases each). The CDR3 is 14 residues long. Germline V gene sequence: CDR1 ENHRY, CDR2 SYGVKD. Between the trimmed V and J ends, which lost 0 bases and 3 bases, there was a span of 9 bases. DNA of the CDR3: TGTGCCATCAGTGAGTCCGGGGGCCACTACGAGCAGTACTTC. It specifies CAISESGGHYEQYF.

The chain carries TRBV15 and TRBJ2-1; no reliable D call. V gave up 1 base and J gave up 13 bases, with 14 bases separating them. The CDR3 is 13 amino acids. CDR1 and CDR2 (germline): LNHNV, YYDKDF (reference sequence). The CDR3 sequence: CATSRGQQETQFF. In nucleotides, the CDR3 is TGTGCCACCAGCAGAGGTCAACAAGAGACCCAGTTCTTC.

The CDR3 bases are TGTGCCAGCACCGCGGGCACCAGGAGGGGCTACACCTTC. It encodes CASTAGTRRGYTF. The rearrangement uses TRBV13 and TRBJ1-2; D uncertain. Trimming stripped 7 bases from V and 8 bases from J, with 17 bases between. The CDR3 is 13 amino acids. In germline, CDR1 is PRHDT, CDR2 FYEKMQ (reference sequence).

The chain carries TRBV6-6 and TRBJ2-3; 8 nucleotides line up with TRBD1. The junction had 6 bases not matched to a gene; V was cut back by 7 bases and J by 6 bases. The germline gives CDR1 MNHNY, CDR2 SVGAGI (reference sequence). The CDR3 is made up of 13 amino acids. The chain's CDR3 is CASNRQGRDTQYF. The CDR3 DNA follows: TGTGCCAGCAATCGACAGGGGAGGGATACGCAGTATTTT.

This chain links TRBV12-3 or TRBV12-4 with TRBJ1-4; no firm D call. The CDR3 totals 15 residues. V was pared by 5 bases and J by 8 bases, with 18 bases between. The CDR3 bases are TGTGCCAGCAGTCTCAGCGGGCGTTCGGGCGAAAAACTGTTTTTT. Residues: CASSLSGRSGEKLFF.

This clonotype was observed many times. The chain couples TRBV7-2 to TRBJ2-7; no definite D call. CDR3 length: 11 residues. The V gene's germline CDR1 is SGHTA and CDR2 FQGNSA. V lost 5 bases, J lost 0 bases, and 2 bases lay in between. The DNA of the CDR3 is TGTGCCAGCAGCCTCTCCTACGAGCAGTACTTC. Protein: CASSLSYEQYF.